What follows are 21 T cell receptor beta chains derived from one specimen sequenced in a study of blood T cell repertoires in COVID-19. Assay used: immunoSEQ multiplex PCR; TCRdb lists only in-frame clones, some missing. The sample includes about 170,000 clones, more than 75% of them seen just once. Sequencing was performed on peripheral blood. The receptors were sampled from a man between 18 and 29 years old with active or convalescent COVID-19.

V is TRBV2 and J is TRBJ2-2, with a weak D call TRBD2 (6 bases). From germline, CDR1 is SNHLY and CDR2 FYNNEI. The CDR3 is made up of 11 amino acids. V was shortened by 7 bases and J by 6 bases, with 6 bases between the two germline ends. CDR3 amino acids: CASTGAGELFF. The DNA of the CDR3 is TGTGCCAGCACGGGGGCCGGGGAGCTGTTTTTT.

This rearrangement joins TRBV14 to TRBJ2-7; D might be TRBD1 (6 bases). This CDR3 contains 20 residues. Per germline, CDR1 SGHDN and CDR2 FVKESK. Trimming left V 3 bases short and J 3 bases short, with 30 bases between. Here the CDR3 reads CASSHPPQGKATLPNYEQYV. CDR3 coding DNA: TGTGCCAGCAGCCATCCGCCTCAGGGGAAGGCTACCCTACCCAACTACGAGCAGTACGTC.

Only a few counts were recorded for this clone. V is TRBV3-1 (or the pseudogene TRBV3-2) and J is TRBJ1-2, with 7 bases lining up with TRBD1. Germline V gene lookup returns CDR1 LGHDT and CDR2 YNNKEL (reference sequence). This CDR3 is 15 amino acids long. Trimming removed 0 bases from V and 7 bases from J; junction bases left unmatched: 8. DNA for the CDR3: TGTGCCAGCAGCCAAGACGACAGGGCACCACTTGGCTACACCTTC. Its translation is CASSQDDRAPLGYTF.

CDR3 DNA: TGTGCCAGCAGGGGAAAAGAGGGCCTGCTTGAAGCTTTCTTT. As protein: CASRGKEGLLEAFF. This sequence joins TRBV2 and TRBJ1-1; D remains ambiguous. This CDR3 is built from 14 residues. Germline CDR1 is SNHLY and CDR2 is FYNNEI. V lost 6 bases, J lost 7 bases, and 18 bases lay in between.

This sequence joins TRBV13 and TRBJ2-4, with 9 bases fitting TRBD2. Trimming at V came to 2 bases and at J to 6 bases, leaving 8 bases not matched to a gene. The length of the CDR3 is 16 residues. Germline V gene data show CDR1 as PRHDT and CDR2 as FYEKMQ (reference sequence). The CDR3 is CASSLFLAGDGNIQYF. Here the CDR3 DNA reads TGTGCCAGCAGCTTATTTTTAGCGGGAGACGGAAACATTCAGTACTTC.

V gene TRBV7-9 combines with J gene TRBJ2-5; 7 bases are a match to TRBD1. The germline CDR1 and CDR2 sequences are SEHNR and FQNEAQ (reference sequence). This CDR3 is 16 amino acids long. V lost 6 bases to trimming and J lost 5 bases; unmatched junction nucleotides: 15. DNA for the CDR3: TGTGCCAGCAGTTTGGCTGGACAGGCCCCGTGGGAGACCCAGTACTTC. Translated, it gives CASSLAGQAPWETQYF.

V gene TRBV6-5 combines with J gene TRBJ1-1; D not certain. The CDR3 runs 13 residues. The germline CDR1 and CDR2 sequences are MNHEY and SVGAGI. The germline V and J ends were trimmed by 5 bases and 1 base, with 8 bases remaining between them. CDR3: CASSPTPNTEAFF. The CDR3 DNA sequence: TGTGCCAGCAGTCCCACACCGAACACTGAAGCTTTCTTT.

This clone was observed a few times. The rearrangement links TRBV27 to TRBJ1-3; 8 bases fit TRBD1. The CDR3 is made up of 15 amino acids. The junction had 6 bases not matched to a gene; V was cut back by 5 bases and J by 3 bases. Germline CDR1 reads MNHEY; CDR2 reads SMNVEV (reference sequence). In DNA, the CDR3 is TGTGCCAGCAGTCCAAGCGACAGGGGTGGAAACACCATATATTTT. Amino acids: CASSPSDRGGNTIYF.

This chain joins TRBV3-1 (or the pseudogene TRBV3-2) and TRBJ2-7; 7 nucleotides line up with TRBD2. Per the germline V gene, CDR1 is LGHDT and CDR2 is YNNKEL (reference sequence). The CDR3 runs 15 residues. Unmatched junction bases numbered 7, after V lost 1 base and J lost 4 bases. The DNA of the CDR3 is TGTGCCAGCAGCCAAGGGCGGGAGTCCCCTTACGAGCAGTACTTC. Translating gives CASSQGRESPYEQYF.

The chain has TRBV3-1 (or the pseudogene TRBV3-2) and TRBJ1-1; TRBD1 agrees at 7 bases. This CDR3 contains 15 residues. In germline, CDR1 is LGHDT, CDR2 YNNKEL (reference sequence). With V trimmed by 4 bases and J by 5 bases, 10 bases remained unmatched. The CDR3 nucleotides are TGTGCCAGCAGCCCCCCCCAGGGGGGAATGACTGAAGCTTTCTTT. Translating gives CASSPPQGGMTEAFF.

The V gene is TRBV29-1, the J gene TRBJ2-5; 7 bases agree with TRBD2. This CDR3 comprises 13 residues. CDR1 and CDR2 from the germline V gene are SQVTM and ANQGSEA. Trimming took 5 bases from V and 3 from J; bases not matched to a gene: 6. The CDR3 coding sequence is TGCAGCGTTTATTTGGCGGGGGAAGAGACCCAGTACTTC. Its translation is CSVYLAGEETQYF.

This rearrangement joins TRBV7-9 to TRBJ1-5, with D uncertain. The CDR3 spans 13 residues. The V gene's germline CDR1 is SEHNR and CDR2 FQNEAQ (reference sequence). Trimming removed 1 base from V and 8 bases from J, with 9 bases in between. The CDR3 coding sequence is TGTGCCAGCAGCTTAGAGCTTAATGAGCCCCAGCATTTT. This translates into CASSLELNEPQHF.

The gene calls are TRBV6-1 and TRBJ2-7; 7 nucleotides agree with TRBD1. CDR3 length equals 13 residues. Germline lookup yields CDR1 MNHNS and CDR2 SASEGT. After removal of 5 bases from V and 5 bases from J, the junction contained 6 bases not matched to a gene. The CDR3 protein is CASSYGQADEQYV. In nucleotides, the CDR3 is TGTGCCAGCAGTTATGGACAGGCGGACGAGCAGTACGTC.

The V and J genes are TRBV29-1 and TRBJ2-7, with a tentative D call TRBD1 (6 bases). The V and J ends lost 6 bases and 2 bases respectively, with 17 bases between them. Germline V gene data show CDR1 as SQVTM and CDR2 as ANQGSEA. This CDR3 has 14 residues. This CDR3 is CSVDVQGFPYEQYF. The CDR3 DNA is TGCAGCGTGGACGTCCAGGGGTTCCCCTACGAGCAGTACTTC.

The chain carries TRBV11-2 and TRBJ2-2; 9 nucleotides match TRBD1. The V gene end was trimmed by 0 bases and the J gene end by 6 bases; junction bases not matched to a gene: 2. The CDR3 contains 15 residues. Germline CDR1 reads SGHAT; CDR2 reads FQNNGV. The DNA for the CDR3 is TGTGCCAGCAGCTTAGAGGGGACAGGGTCCGGGGAGCTGTTTTTT. Protein sequence: CASSLEGTGSGELFF.

J is TRBJ2-7 and V is TRBV2; TRBD1 might be the D (6 bases). This CDR3 has 14 amino acids. V lost 3 bases and J lost 4, with 13 bases in between. Germline V lookup: CDR1 SNHLY, CDR2 FYNNEI. The CDR3 bases are TGTGCCAGCAGTGAGCGGCAGGGGATTTACGAGCAGTACTTC. This codes for CASSERQGIYEQYF.

The chain combines TRBV4-3 with TRBJ2-6, with a weak D call TRBD1 (7 bases). Germline V gives CDR1 LGHNA, CDR2 YSLEER. This CDR3 region has 18 residues. Trimming stripped 1 base from V and 5 bases from J, with 18 bases between. DNA of the CDR3: TGCGCCAGCAGCCAAGGGTGGAGGGACAGAGATTGGGCCAACGTCCTGACTTTC. It is translated as CASSQGWRDRDWANVLTF.

V usage is TRBV27 and J usage is TRBJ2-4; TRBD2 matches 7 bases. V was clipped by 6 bases and J by 5 bases; unmatched bases: 10. CDR1 is MNHEY and CDR2 is SMNVEV in the germline V gene (reference sequence). The CDR3 runs 15 residues. CDR3 residues: CASRTSRDYENIQYF. The CDR3 bases are TGTGCCAGCAGGACTAGCCGGGACTACGAAAACATTCAGTACTTC.

The rearrangement uses TRBV6-4 and TRBJ1-5, with 7 nucleotides matching TRBD1. Trimming removed 5 bases from V and 3 bases from J; junction bases left unmatched: 4. The CDR3 has 14 residues. Germline V gene sequence: CDR1 MRHNA, CDR2 SNTAGT. CDR3 loop: CASSPTGANQPQHF. As DNA, the CDR3 is TGTGCCAGCAGTCCTACAGGGGCCAATCAGCCCCAGCATTTT.

This chain connects TRBV11-3 to TRBJ2-3, with 10 bases matching TRBD2. Per the germline V gene, CDR1 is SGHNT and CDR2 is YENEEA. CDR3 size: 15 residues. The ends lost 6 bases at V and 9 bases at J; junction bases unmatched: 12. In DNA form, the CDR3 reads TGTGCCAGCAGATCTGTAGGACTAGCGGAAGCAACGCAGTATTTT. Its translation: CASRSVGLAEATQYF.

V is TRBV24-1 and J is TRBJ2-5; D may be TRBD2 (6 bases). The germline V gene has CDR1 KGHDR and CDR2 SFDVKD. This CDR3 is 14 amino acids long. Between the trimmed V and J ends, which lost 0 bases and 7 bases, there was a span of 11 bases. In nucleotides, the CDR3 is TGTGCCACCAGTGATTTGCATAGCGGAGTGACCCAGTACTTC. Protein product: CATSDLHSGVTQYF.